This TCR beta chain was identified during a study of T-cell memory formation after mild COVID-19. MiXCR, applied by TCRdb to the 5' RACE reads, yields one record per CDR3 protein. The sample includes 530,000 or so distinct CDR3 sequences, about 18% of them seen just once. This clonotype was counted at least ten times. The TCR originated in an adult woman who had mild COVID-19 (a few samples of this study predate the infection). Cell type and time point are not known. Sequencing was carried out using PBMCs or a T cell subset sorted from them (not recorded which).

The CDR3 sequence: CASSSGLTDTQYF. The CDR3 DNA follows: TGTGCCAGTTCTAGCGGGCTCACAGATACGCAGTATTTT. The chain uses TRBV12-3 or TRBV12-4 and TRBJ2-3, with 8 bases matching TRBD2. With 9 bases clipped from V and 2 bases from J, the junction kept 4 bases outside the gene matches. This CDR3 spans 13 amino acids.